One and the same sample provided the 4 T cell receptor beta chains below, sequenced in a study of T cell repertoires in cytomegalovirus infection. Each CDR3 protein is one row after TCRdb ran MiXCR on the reads. This table has hundreds of thousands of distinct CDR3 sequences, less than 25% appearing once. The sample taken for sequencing was CD8+ T cells from PBMCs. The receptors shown here come from a human donor in good health (CMV status not recorded). Some clones in this sample may be carry-over from other donors' samples.

A word on this clonotype: With a much larger clone just one base away, this may be a read error. The chain carries TRBV7-9 and TRBJ1-1; no clear D gene. The CDR3 sequence is 11 residues long. V was trimmed by 1 base and J by 7 bases, leaving 4 bases between them. Germline V gene data show CDR1 as SEHNR and CDR2 as FQNEAQ (reference sequence). The CDR3 region is CASSLVVEAFF. In nucleotides, the CDR3 is TGTGCCAGCAGCTTAGTGGTTGAAGCTTTCTTT.

The chain has TRBV6-2 or TRBV6-3 and TRBJ2-5, with TRBD2 matching 8 bases. Germline assignment: CDR1 MNHEY and CDR2 SVGEGT. V shed 4 bases and J 5 bases; nucleotides not matched to a gene: 9. The CDR3 runs to 15 residues. CDR3 residues: CASSSRRRGAETQYF. The CDR3 region has the DNA TGTGCCAGCAGTTCCCGGAGGCGGGGGGCGGAGACCCAGTACTTC.

This clonotype turned up a few times. This chain links TRBV6-6 with TRBJ2-1; the D is unclear. V was cut by 2 bases and J by 5 bases, with 13 bases left in between. There are 15 residues in the CDR3. The germline V gene has CDR1 MNHNY and CDR2 SVGAGI (reference sequence). Here the CDR3 DNA reads TGTGCCAGCAGTTACCTGGATCTAACAGACAATGAGCAGTTCTTC. It translates to CASSYLDLTDNEQFF.

This CDR3 is CSVEKGGNEQYF. In nucleotides, the CDR3 is TGCAGCGTTGAAAAGGGAGGGAACGAGCAGTACTTC. This chain links TRBV29-1 with TRBJ2-7, with 7 positions matching TRBD2. CDR3 length: 12 amino acids. V trimming: 2 bases; J trimming: 5 bases; junction bases outside the gene matches: 3. Germline V gene sequence: CDR1 SQVTM, CDR2 ANQGSEA.